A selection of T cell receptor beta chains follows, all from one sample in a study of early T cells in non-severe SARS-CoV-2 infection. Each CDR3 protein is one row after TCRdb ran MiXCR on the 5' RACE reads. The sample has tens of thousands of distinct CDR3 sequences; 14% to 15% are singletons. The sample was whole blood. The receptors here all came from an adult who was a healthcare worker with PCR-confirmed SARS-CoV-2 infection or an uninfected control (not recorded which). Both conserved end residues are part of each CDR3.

CASSVETVTDTQYF	TRBV9	TRBJ2-3
CASSLGLALRETQYF	TRBV12-3/TRBV12-4	TRBJ2-5
CASSLAKSGRNPDTQYF	TRBV5-1	TRBJ2-3
CASRQDSGGGYTF	TRBV2	TRBJ1-2
CSEEREGKTQYF	TRBV20-1	TRBJ2-5
CASSFRDNTGELFF	TRBV12-3/TRBV12-4	TRBJ2-2
CASSLGRLAGVEQFF	TRBV5-6	TRBJ2-1
CASSLGSVHNEQFF	TRBV5-6	TRBJ2-1
CASSLTSGQTQYF	TRBV7-2	TRBJ2-5
CASSPGTGRSDTQYF	TRBV9	TRBJ2-3
CASSFKALAEEPRETQYF	TRBV7-6	TRBJ2-5
CSVRTGGDEQYF	TRBV29-1	TRBJ2-7
CASSLLSGRAGTQYF	TRBV28	TRBJ2-5
CASRPLAGKIDTQYF	TRBV12-3/TRBV12-4	TRBJ2-3
CASSMRGTQYF	TRBV6-2/TRBV6-3	TRBJ2-5
CASSLPHAGGTYEQYF	TRBV7-8	TRBJ2-7
CANFLYEQYF	TRBV28	TRBJ2-7
CSVLPSDTDTQYF	TRBV29-1	TRBJ2-3
CASSPGGGEQPQHF	TRBV18	TRBJ1-5
CSVPSQSASYGEQYF	TRBV20-1	TRBJ2-7
CASSPPAGNEQFF	TRBV18	TRBJ2-1
CASTSTGGLFYEQYF	TRBV28	TRBJ2-7
CASSRIEGSNTGELFF	TRBV5-1	TRBJ2-2
CASRKGLAYEQYF	TRBV5-1	TRBJ2-7
CASSSASGANVLTF	TRBV11-2	TRBJ2-6
CASSQEFRQVNTEAFF	TRBV4-1	TRBJ1-1
CASSLGDPLSTDTQYF	TRBV7-2	TRBJ2-3
CASAPSSYEQYF	TRBV7-9	TRBJ2-7
CASSVVGTSPYNEQFF	TRBV9	TRBJ2-1